This TCR beta chain originates from a study of OX40 agonist ivuxolimab in advanced cancers. The overall study: Treatment of patients was with ivuxolimab, an agonistic anti-OX40 (CD134) antibody.

Sequencing was performed with immunoSEQ multiplex PCR; in TCRdb, only in-frame clones are kept and a portion is missing. This repertoire shows more than 65,000 clones, 85% found once; its top ten account for roughly 0.8%. Whole-study findings and limits: The mean number of expanded clones was higher in CD8+ T cells than in CD4+. Partial responders receiving 0.1-3.0 mg/kg showed among the lowest clonal expansion.

A word on this clone: Antigen unknown.

The CDR3 runs to 15 residues. The V and J ends lost 3 bases and 7 bases, in that order; junction bases with no gene match: 11. Germline V gene sequence: CDR1 MGHDK, CDR2 SYGVNS. The specimen comprised CD4+ or CD8+ T cells sorted from blood, sampled in a trial of the OX40 agonist ivuxolimab. The chain carries TRBV25-1 and TRBJ2-5; 7 bases are shared with TRBD1. This receptor was taken from an adult with an advanced solid tumor such as melanoma, head and neck, liver or kidney cancer. Here the CDR3 reads CASSDGTAPGTTQYF. CDR3 DNA: TGTGCCAGCAGTGATGGGACAGCCCCGGGCACGACCCAGTACTTC.